This T cell receptor beta chain originates from a study of T cell repertoires in cytomegalovirus infection. In the case of this clonotype: Relative to the germline gene, one junction end is altered; a read error may explain this.

Via MiXCR, TCRdb re-called the reads, giving one row per CDR3 protein. The sample has hundreds of thousands of distinct CDR3 sequences, about a third seen once. Looked up from germline, CDR1 is DFQATT and CDR2 is SNEGSKA (reference sequence). The CDR3 has 13 amino acids. The sequence was obtained from a human donor in good health (CMV status not recorded). Some clones in this sample may be carry-over from other donors' samples. Sequenced sample: PBMCs. J is TRBJ2-7 and V is TRBV20-1; D may be TRBD1 (6 bases). The CDR3 sequence is CSARDQDSYEPYF. CDR3 nucleotide sequence: TGCAGTGCTAGAGACCAGGACAGCTACGAGCCGTACTTC.